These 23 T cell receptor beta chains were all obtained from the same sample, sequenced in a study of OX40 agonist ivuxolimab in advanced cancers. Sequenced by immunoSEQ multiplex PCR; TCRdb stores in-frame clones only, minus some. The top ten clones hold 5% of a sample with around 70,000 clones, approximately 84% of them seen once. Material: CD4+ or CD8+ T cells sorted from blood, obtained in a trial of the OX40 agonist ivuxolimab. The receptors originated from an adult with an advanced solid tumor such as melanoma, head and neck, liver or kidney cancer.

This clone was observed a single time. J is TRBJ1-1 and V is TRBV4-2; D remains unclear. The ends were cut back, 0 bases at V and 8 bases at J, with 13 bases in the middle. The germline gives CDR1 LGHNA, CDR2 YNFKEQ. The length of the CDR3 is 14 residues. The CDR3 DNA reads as TGTGCCAGCAGCCAAGATCTCCTAGGGTACGAAGCTTTCTTT. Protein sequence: CASSQDLLGYEAFF.

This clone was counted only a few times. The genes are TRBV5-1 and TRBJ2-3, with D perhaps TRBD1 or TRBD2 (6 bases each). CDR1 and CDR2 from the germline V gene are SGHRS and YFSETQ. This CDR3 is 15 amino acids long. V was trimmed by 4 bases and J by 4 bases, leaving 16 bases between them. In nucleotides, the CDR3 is TGCGCCAGCAGCCCCACGGGGGCAGGCGCAGATACGCAGTATTTT. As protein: CASSPTGAGADTQYF.

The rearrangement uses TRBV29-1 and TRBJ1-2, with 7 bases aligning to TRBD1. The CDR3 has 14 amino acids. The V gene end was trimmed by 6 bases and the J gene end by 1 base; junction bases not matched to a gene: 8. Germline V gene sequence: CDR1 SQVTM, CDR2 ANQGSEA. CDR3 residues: CSVPGGGNNYGYTF. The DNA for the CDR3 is TGCAGCGTCCCAGGGGGGGGTAATAACTATGGCTACACCTTC.

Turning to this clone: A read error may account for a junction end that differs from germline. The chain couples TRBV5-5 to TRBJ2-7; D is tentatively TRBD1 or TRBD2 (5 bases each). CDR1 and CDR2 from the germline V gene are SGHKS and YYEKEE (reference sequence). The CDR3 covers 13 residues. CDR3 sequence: CASSQGNDYGQYF. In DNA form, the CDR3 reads TGTGCCAGTAGTCAGGGTAATGACTACGGGCAGTACTTC.

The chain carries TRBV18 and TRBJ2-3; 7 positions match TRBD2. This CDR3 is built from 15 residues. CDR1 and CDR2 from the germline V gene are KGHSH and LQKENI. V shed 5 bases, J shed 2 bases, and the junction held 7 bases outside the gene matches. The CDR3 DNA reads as TGTGCCAGCTCAGATAGGGACTATACCACAGATACGCAGTATTTT. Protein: CASSDRDYTTDTQYF.

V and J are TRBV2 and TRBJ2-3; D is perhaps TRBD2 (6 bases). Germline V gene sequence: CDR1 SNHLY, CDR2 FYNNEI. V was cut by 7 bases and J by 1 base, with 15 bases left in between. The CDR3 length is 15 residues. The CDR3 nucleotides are TGTGCCAGCAATGGTAAGCGGGCTGGCACAGATACGCAGTATTTT. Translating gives CASNGKRAGTDTQYF.

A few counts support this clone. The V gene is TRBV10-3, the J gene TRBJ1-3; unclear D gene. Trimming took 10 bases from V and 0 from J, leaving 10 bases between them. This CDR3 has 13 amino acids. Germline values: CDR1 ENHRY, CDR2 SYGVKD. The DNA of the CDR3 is TGTGCCACCCGGATCGTCTCTGGAAACACCATATATTTT. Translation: CATRIVSGNTIYF.

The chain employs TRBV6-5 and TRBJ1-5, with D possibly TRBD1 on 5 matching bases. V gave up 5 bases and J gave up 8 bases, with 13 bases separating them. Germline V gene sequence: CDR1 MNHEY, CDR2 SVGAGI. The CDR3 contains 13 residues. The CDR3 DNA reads TGTGCCAGCAGTGCATTAGGAGGGGAGCCCCAGCATTTT. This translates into CASSALGGEPQHF.

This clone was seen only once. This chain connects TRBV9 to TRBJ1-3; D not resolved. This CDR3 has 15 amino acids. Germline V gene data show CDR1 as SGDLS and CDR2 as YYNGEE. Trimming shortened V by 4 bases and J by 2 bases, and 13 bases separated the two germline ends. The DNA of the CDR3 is TGTGCCAGCAGCTCCCAGGTAAAGGCTGGAAACACCATATATTTT. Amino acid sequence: CASSSQVKAGNTIYF.

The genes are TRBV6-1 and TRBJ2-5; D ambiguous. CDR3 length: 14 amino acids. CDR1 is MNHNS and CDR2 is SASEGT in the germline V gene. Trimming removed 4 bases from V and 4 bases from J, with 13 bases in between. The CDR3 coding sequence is TGTGCCAGCAGTGCGGCAGGAGCAACAGAGACCCAGTACTTC. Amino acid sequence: CASSAAGATETQYF.

The CDR3 here is CSVGRDYEQYF. CDR3 in DNA: TGCAGCGTTGGGAGGGACTACGAGCAGTACTTC. The V gene is TRBV29-1, the J gene TRBJ2-7; tentatively, D is TRBD2 (6 bases). V lost 4 bases to trimming and J lost 3 bases, with 7 bases between them. CDR3 length equals 11 residues. CDR1 is SQVTM and CDR2 is ANQGSEA in the germline V gene.

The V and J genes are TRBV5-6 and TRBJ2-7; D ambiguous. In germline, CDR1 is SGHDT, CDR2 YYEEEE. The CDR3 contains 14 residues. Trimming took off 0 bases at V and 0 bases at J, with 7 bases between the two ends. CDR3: CASSLESGSYEQYF. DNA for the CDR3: TGTGCCAGCAGCTTGGAATCGGGCTCCTACGAGCAGTACTTC.

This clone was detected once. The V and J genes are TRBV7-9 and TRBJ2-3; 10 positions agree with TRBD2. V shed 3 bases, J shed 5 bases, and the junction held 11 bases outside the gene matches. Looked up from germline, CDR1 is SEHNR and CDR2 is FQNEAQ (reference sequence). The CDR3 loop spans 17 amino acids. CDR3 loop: CASSLLAGATLGDTQYF. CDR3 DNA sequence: TGTGCCAGCAGCTTGCTAGCGGGAGCTACGTTGGGAGATACGCAGTATTTT.

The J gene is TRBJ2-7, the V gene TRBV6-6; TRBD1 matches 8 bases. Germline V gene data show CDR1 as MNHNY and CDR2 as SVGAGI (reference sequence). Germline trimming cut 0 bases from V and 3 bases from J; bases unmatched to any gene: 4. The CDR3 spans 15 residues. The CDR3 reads CASSYSRTGYYEQYF. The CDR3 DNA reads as TGTGCCAGCAGTTACTCGAGGACAGGGTACTACGAGCAGTACTTC.

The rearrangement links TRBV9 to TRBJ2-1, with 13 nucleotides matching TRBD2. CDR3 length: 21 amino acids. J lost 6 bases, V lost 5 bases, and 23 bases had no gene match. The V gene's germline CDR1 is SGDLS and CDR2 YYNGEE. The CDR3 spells CASSYRGQGSRLAGGGNEQFF. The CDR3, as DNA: TGTGCCAGCAGTTATAGAGGGCAGGGCTCTCGACTAGCGGGAGGTGGCAATGAGCAGTTCTTC.

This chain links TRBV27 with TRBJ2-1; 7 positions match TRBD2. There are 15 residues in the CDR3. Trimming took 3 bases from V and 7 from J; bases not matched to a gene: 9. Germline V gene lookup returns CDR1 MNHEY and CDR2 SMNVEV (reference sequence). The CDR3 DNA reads TGTGCCAGCAGTTTTTTTTGGGTGGGGGGGAATGAGCAGTTCTTC. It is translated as CASSFFWVGGNEQFF.

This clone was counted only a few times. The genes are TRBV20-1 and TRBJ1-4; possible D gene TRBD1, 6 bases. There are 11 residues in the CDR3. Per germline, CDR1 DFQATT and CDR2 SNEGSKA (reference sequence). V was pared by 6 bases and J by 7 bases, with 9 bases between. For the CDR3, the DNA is TGCAGTGCCCGGGACACTGAAAAACTGTTTTTT. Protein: CSARDTEKLFF.

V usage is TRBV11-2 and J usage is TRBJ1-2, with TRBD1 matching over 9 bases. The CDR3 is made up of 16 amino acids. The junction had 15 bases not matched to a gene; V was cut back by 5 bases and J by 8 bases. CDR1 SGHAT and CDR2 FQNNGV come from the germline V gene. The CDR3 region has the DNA TGTGCCAGCAGCGTTGGGACAGGGAGGAGGAGGAGAGGCTACACCTTC. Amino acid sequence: CASSVGTGRRRRGYTF. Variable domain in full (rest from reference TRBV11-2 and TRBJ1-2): EAGVAQSPRYKIIEKRQSVAFWCNPISGHATLYWYQQILGQGPKLLIQFQNNGVVDDSQLPKDRFSAERLKGVDSTLKIQPAKLEDSAVYLCASSVGTGRRRRGYTFGSGTRLTVV.

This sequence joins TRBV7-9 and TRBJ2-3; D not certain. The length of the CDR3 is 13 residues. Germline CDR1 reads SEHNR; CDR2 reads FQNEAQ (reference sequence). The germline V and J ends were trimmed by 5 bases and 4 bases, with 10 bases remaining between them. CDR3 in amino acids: CASSPTGADTQYF. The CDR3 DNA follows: TGTGCCAGCAGCCCCACTGGGGCAGATACGCAGTATTTT.

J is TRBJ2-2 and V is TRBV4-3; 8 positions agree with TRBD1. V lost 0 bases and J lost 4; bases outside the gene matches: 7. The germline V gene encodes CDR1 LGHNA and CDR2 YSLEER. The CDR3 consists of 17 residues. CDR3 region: CASSQDQGATGTGELFF. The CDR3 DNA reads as TGCGCCAGCAGCCAAGATCAGGGGGCCACGGGCACCGGGGAGCTGTTTTTT.

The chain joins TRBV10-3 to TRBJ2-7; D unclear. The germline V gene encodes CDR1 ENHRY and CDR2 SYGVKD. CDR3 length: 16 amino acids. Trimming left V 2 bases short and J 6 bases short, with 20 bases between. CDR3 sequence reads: CAISEPMTHPKAEQYF. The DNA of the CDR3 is TGTGCCATCAGTGAGCCTATGACTCACCCCAAAGCCGAGCAGTACTTC.

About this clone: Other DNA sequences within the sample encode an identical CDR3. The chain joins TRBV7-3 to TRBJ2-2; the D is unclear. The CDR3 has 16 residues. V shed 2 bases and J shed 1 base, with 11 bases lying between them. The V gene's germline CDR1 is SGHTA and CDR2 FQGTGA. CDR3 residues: CASSLSPSGNTGELFF. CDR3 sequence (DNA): TGTGCCAGCAGCTTATCCCCCTCCGGGAACACCGGGGAGCTGTTTTTT.

CDR3 sequence: CAISEDSNQPQHF. CDR3 DNA sequence: TGTGCCATCAGTGAAGATAGCAATCAGCCCCAGCATTTT. The J gene is TRBJ1-5, the V gene TRBV10-3, with D hard to call. V lost 3 bases, J lost 0 bases, and 3 bases lay in between. CDR3 length: 13 amino acids. Germline CDR1 and CDR2: ENHRY and SYGVKD.